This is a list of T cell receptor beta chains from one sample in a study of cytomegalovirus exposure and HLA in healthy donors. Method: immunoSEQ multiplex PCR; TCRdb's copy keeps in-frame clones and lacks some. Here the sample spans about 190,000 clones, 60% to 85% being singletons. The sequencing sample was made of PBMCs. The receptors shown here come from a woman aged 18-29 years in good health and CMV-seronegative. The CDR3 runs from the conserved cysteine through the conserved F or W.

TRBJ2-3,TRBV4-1,CASSQKKAGDTQYF
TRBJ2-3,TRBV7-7,CASSLLAGGADTQYF
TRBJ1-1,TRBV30,CAWIPGGTEAFF
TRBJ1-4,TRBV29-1,CSVESEVSHEKLFF
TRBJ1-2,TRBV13,CASSSPSATTDGYTF
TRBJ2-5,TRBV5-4,CASSLLAGGRQETQYF
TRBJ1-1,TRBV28,CASSPAGTENTEAFF
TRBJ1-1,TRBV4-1,CASSQDSQGGTEAFF
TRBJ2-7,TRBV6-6,CASTGPGGEQYF
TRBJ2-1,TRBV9,CASSVTASSYNEQFF
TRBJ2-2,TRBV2,CASSSGTGSGGELFF
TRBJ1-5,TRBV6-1,CASRPGGAENQPQHF
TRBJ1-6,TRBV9,CASSVANSPLHF
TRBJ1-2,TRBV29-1,CSVVLGQGNYGYTF
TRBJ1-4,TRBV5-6,CASSPGQGSATNEKLFF
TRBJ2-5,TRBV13,CASSATEAQETQYF
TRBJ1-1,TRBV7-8,CASSLAQGYGTEAFF
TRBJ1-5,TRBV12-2,CASRLGGQPQHF
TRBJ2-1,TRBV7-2,CASSFVRGLEQFF
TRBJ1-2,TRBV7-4,CASSLLTVSYGYTF
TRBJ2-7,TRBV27,CASSLSGRDTYEQYF
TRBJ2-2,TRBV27,CASQLQGASTGELFF
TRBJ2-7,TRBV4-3,CASSQEGDGRGEQYF
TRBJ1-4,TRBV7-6,CASSPRGVEKLFF
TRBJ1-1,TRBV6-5,CASNKEVNTEAFF
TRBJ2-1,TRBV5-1,CASSLLVNEQFF
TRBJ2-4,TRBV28,CASRLSQGTKNIQYF
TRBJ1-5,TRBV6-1,CASSESIEPQHF
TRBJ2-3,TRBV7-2,CASSRDRRTDTQYF
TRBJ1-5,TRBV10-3,CAISEWGTKSNQPQHF
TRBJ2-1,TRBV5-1,CASSPRGPEQFF
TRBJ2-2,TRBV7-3,CASSLIPRDRGPGELFF
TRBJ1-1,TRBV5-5,CASSLGGGTEAFF
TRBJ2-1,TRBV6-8,CASLGAPSSYNEQFF
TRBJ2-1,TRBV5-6,CASSSHLPLGQRTYNEQFF
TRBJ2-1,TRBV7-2,CASSSGLYNEQFF
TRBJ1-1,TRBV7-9,CASSSTKQTGNTEAFF
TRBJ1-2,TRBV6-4,CASSDQPGGLGYTF
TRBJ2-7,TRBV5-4,CASSLGPGQGTTWSSYEQYF
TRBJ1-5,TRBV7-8,CASSLIGDSRYSNQPQHF
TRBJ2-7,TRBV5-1,CASSSRQGAEGEQYF
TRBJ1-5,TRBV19,CASSTWDSQERNQPQHF
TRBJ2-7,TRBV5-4,CASSSDGGQGARLSYEQYF
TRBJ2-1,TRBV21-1,CARRASGRSYYNEQFF
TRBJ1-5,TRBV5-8,CASSFAGAKNQPQHF
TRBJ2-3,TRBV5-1,CASSGLAGGVDTQYF
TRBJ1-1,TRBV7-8,CASSSGTENTEAFF
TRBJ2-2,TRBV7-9,CASSPPAGNTGELFF
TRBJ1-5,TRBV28,CASSLRGRGSNQPQHF
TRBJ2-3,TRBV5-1,CASSRSSRGTDTQYF